The source of this T cell receptor beta chain is a study of T cells after yellow fever vaccination. V was pared by 9 bases and J by 0 bases, with 17 bases between. The CDR3 sequence is 16 residues long. TCRdb re-analysed the 5' RACE reads in MiXCR, keeping a single row per CDR3 protein. The sample has 200,000 to 250,000 distinct CDR3 sequences; 6.9% are singletons. The clonotype comes from a man in his thirties or forties who received the YFV17D yellow fever vaccine. Sequencing was performed on CD4+ T cells sorted from PBMCs, taken 15 days after the yellow fever booster vaccination. The chain joins TRBV12-3 or TRBV12-4 to TRBJ1-4; D remains unclear. The CDR3 loop reads CARKTVKVATNEKLFF. The CDR3 DNA follows: TGTGCCAGAAAGACGGTCAAGGTTGCAACTAATGAAAAACTGTTTTTT.